Many counts were recorded for the clone carrying this T cell receptor (beta chain). The CDR3 spans 16 residues. Germline assignment: CDR1 SGHRS and CDR2 YFSETQ. The V segment lost 5 bases and the J segment 4 bases; nucleotides outside the gene matches: 10. The sample originates from a study of T-cell reconstitution after alpha-beta-depleted transplantation in children. Unique molecular identifiers were incorporated when the TCRbeta library was constructed. One entry per CDR3 protein results from TCRdb running MiXCR on the PCR reads. Of a few hundred thousand distinct CDR3 sequences listed, around 13% are singletons.

The origin of this receptor is a human donor who donated a stem cell graft to a child with combined immunodeficiency. The specimen was PBMCs from the stem cell graft donor, collected from the stem cell graft. The V and J genes are TRBV5-1 and TRBJ2-2; 8 nucleotides line up with TRBD2. The CDR3 is CASRTTGTSSTGELFF. CDR3 DNA: TGCGCCAGCAGAACTACCGGGACTAGTTCCACCGGGGAGCTGTTTTTT.